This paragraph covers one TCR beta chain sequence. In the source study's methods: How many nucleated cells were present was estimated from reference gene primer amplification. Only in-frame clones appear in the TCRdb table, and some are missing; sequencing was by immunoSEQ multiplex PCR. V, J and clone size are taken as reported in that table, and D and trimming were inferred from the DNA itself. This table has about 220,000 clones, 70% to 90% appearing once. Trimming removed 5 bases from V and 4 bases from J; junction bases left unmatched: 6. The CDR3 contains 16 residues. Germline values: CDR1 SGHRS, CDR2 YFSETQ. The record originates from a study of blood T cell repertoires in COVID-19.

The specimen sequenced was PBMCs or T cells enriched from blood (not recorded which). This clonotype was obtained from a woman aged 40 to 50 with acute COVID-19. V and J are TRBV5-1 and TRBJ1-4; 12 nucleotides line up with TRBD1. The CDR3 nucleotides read TGCGCCAGCAGGGGGACAGGGGGCGCTGGTAATGAAAAACTGTTTTTT. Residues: CASRGTGGAGNEKLFF.